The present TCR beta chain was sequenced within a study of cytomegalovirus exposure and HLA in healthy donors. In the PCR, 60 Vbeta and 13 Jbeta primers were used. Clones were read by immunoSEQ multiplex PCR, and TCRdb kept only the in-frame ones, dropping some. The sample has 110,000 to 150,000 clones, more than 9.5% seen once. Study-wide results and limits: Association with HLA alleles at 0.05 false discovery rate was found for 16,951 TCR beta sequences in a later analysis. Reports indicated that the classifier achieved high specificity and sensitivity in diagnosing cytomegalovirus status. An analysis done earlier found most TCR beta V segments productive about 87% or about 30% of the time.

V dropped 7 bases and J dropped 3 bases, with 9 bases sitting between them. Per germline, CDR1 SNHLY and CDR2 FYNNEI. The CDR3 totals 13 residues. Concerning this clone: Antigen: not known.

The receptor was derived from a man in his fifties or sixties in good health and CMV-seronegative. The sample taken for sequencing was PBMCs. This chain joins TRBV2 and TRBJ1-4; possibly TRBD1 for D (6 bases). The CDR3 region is CASNQGPNEKLFF. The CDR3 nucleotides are TGTGCCAGCAATCAGGGGCCTAATGAAAAACTGTTTTTT.